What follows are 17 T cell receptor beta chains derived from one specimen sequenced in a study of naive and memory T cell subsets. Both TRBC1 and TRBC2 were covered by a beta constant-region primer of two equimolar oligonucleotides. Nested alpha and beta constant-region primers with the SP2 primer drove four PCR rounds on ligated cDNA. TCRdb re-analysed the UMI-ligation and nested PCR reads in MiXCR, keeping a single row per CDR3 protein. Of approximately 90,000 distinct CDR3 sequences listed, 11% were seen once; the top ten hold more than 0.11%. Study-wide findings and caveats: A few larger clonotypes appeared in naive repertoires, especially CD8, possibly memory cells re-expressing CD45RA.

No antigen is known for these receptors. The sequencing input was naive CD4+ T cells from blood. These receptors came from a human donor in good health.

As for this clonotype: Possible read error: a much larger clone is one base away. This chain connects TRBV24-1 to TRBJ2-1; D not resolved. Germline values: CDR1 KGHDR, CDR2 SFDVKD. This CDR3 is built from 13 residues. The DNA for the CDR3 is TGTGCCACCCGCGGAAGCTCCTACAATGTGCAGTTCTTC. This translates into CATRGSSYNVQFF.

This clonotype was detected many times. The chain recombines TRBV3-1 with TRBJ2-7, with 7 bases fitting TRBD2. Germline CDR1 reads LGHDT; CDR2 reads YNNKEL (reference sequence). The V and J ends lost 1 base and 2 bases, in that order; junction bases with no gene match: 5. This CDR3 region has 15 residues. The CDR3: CASSQASGRPYEQYF. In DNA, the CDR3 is TGTGCCAGCAGCCAAGCATCCGGGAGGCCCTACGAGCAGTACTTC.

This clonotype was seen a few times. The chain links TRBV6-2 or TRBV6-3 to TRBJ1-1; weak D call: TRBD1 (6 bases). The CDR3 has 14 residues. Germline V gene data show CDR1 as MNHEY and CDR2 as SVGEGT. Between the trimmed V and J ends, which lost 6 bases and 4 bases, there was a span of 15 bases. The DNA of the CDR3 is TGTGCCAGCAGCTCCTCACAGGGAAGCACTGAAGCTTTCTTT. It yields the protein CASSSSQGSTEAFF.

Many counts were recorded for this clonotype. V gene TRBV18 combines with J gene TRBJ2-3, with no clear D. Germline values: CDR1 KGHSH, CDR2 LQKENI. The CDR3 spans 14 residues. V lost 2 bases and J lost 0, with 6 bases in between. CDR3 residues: CASSPGKSTDTQYF. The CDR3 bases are TGTGCCAGCTCACCAGGGAAGAGCACAGATACGCAGTATTTT.

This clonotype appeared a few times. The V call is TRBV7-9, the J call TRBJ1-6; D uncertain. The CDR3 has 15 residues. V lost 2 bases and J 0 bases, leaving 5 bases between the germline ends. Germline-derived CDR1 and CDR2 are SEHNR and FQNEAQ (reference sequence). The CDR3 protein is CASSLPGSYNSPLHF. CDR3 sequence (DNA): TGTGCCAGCAGCTTACCAGGCTCCTATAATTCACCCCTCCACTTT.

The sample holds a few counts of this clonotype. CDR3 bases: TGTGCCAGTAGTACCCCGGGACTGAGCTCCTACGAGCAGTACTTC. Translated: CASSTPGLSSYEQYF. This chain links TRBV19 with TRBJ2-7; D might be TRBD2 (6 bases). This CDR3 spans 15 amino acids. The germline CDR1 and CDR2 sequences are LNHDA and SQIVND (reference sequence). Trimming took off 4 bases at V and 0 bases at J, with 13 bases between the two ends.

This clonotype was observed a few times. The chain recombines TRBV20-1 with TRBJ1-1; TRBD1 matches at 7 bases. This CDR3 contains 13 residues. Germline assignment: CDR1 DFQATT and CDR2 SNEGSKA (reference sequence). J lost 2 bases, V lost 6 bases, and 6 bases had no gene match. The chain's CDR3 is CSATTGINTEAFF. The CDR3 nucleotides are TGCAGTGCCACGACAGGGATCAACACTGAAGCTTTCTTT.

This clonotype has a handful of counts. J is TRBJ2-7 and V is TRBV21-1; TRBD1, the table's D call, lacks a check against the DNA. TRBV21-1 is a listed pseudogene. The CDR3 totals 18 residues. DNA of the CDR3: TGTGCCAGCAGCAAAGGCCTCGGGGGTGGGTGTAATGATTACGAGCAGTACTTC. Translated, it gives CASSKGLGGGCNDYEQYF.

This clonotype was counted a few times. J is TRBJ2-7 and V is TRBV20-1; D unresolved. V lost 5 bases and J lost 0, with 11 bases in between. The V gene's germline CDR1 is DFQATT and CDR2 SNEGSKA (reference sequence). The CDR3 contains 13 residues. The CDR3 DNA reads TGCAGTGCTCCCCCGACTGGCTCCTACGAGCAGTACTTC. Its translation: CSAPPTGSYEQYF.

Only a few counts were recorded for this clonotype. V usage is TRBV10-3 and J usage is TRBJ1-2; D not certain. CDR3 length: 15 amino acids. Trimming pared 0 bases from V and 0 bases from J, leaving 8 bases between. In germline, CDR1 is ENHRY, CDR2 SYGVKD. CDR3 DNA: TGTGCCATCAGTGAGTCTGGACGGTCTAACTATGGCTACACCTTC. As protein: CAISESGRSNYGYTF.

The CDR3 sequence: CASSLPGLVSSEQFF. DNA of the CDR3: TGTGCCAGCAGCCTACCGGGACTAGTATCCAGCGAGCAGTTCTTC. The J gene is TRBJ2-1, the V gene TRBV6-5; 8 nucleotides agree with TRBD2. The CDR3 extends over 15 amino acids. Germline CDR1 MNHEY, CDR2 SVGAGI. V gave up 6 bases and J gave up 10 bases; unmatched junction bases: 14.

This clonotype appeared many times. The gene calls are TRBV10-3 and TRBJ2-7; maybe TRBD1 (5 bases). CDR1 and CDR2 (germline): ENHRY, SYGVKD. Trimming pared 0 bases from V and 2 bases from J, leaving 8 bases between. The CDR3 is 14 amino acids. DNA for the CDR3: TGTGCCATCAGTGAGTCAGGGGTTACCTACGAGCAGTACTTC. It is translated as CAISESGVTYEQYF.

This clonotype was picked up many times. CDR3: CASRLAGQGARNEQFF. CDR3 nucleotides: TGCGCCAGCAGGCTTGCGGGACAGGGGGCTCGGAATGAGCAGTTCTTC. The V and J genes are TRBV5-1 and TRBJ2-1; 12 bases agree with TRBD1. This CDR3 is built from 16 residues. With 5 bases clipped from V and 7 bases from J, the junction kept 10 bases outside the gene matches. Germline V lookup: CDR1 SGHRS, CDR2 YFSETQ.

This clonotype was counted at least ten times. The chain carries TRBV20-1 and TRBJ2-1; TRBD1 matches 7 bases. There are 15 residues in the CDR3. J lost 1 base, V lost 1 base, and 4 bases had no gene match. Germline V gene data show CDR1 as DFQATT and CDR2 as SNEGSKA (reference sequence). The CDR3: CSARGQGKSYNEQFF. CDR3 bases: TGCAGTGCTAGAGGACAGGGAAAATCCTACAATGAGCAGTTCTTC.

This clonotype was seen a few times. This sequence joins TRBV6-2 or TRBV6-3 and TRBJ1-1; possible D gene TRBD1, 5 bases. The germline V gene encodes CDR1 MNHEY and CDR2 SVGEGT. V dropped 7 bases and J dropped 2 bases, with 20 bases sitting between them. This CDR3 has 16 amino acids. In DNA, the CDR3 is TGTGCCAGCAACCCCGCTATAGGGGCGCTCAACACTGAAGCTTTCTTT. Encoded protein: CASNPAIGALNTEAFF.

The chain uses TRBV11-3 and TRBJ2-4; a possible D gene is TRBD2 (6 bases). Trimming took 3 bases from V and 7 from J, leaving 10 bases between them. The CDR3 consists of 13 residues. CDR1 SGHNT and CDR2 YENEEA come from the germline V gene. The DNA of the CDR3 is TGTGCCAGCAGCTTCTCGGAGGGGAACATTCAGTACTTC. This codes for CASSFSEGNIQYF.

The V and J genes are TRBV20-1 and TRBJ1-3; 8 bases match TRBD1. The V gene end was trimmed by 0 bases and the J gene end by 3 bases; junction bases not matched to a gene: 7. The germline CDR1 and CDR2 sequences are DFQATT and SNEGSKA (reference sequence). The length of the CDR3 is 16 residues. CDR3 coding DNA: TGCAGTGCTAGAGACATCGACAGGGGAGGTGGAAACACCATATATTTT. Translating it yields CSARDIDRGGGNTIYF.